This T cell receptor (beta chain) was profiled in a study of OX40 agonist ivuxolimab in advanced cancers. Using immunoSEQ multiplex PCR, the repertoire was profiled, and TCRdb retains in-frame clones only, with some absent. The repertoire holds 65,000 to 85,000 clones, with nearly 85% as singletons. The V segment lost 3 bases and the J segment 6 bases; nucleotides outside the gene matches: 9. The CDR3 has 15 residues. The V gene's germline CDR1 is SGHDT and CDR2 YYEEEE. This sequence was found in an adult with an advanced solid tumor such as melanoma, head and neck, liver or kidney cancer. The chain recombines TRBV5-6 with TRBJ2-1; TRBD1 matches 7 bases. Specimen: CD4+ or CD8+ T cells sorted from blood, collected in a trial of the OX40 agonist ivuxolimab. The CDR3 loop reads CASSSIKGTVNEQFF. The CDR3 DNA reads TGTGCCAGCAGCTCCATTAAGGGGACAGTCAATGAGCAGTTCTTC. The full variable domain, in which reference TRBV5-6 and TRBJ2-1 provide the parts outside the CDR3, is DAGVTQSPTHLIKTRGQQVTLRCSPKSGHDTVSWYQQALGQGPQFIFQYYEEEERQRGNFPDRFSGHQFPNYSSELNVNALLLGDSALYLCASSSIKGTVNEQFFGPGTRLTVL.